A single sample is the source of the 21 T cell receptor beta chains below, sequenced in a study of cytomegalovirus exposure and HLA in healthy donors. PCR employed 60 Vbeta and 13 Jbeta primers. Repertoires were generated with immunoSEQ multiplex PCR, while TCRdb's copy carries only in-frame clones and drops some. The table shows around 65,000 clones, with about two thirds occurring only once. The sequenced sample consisted of PBMCs. Source of these receptors: a man in his forties in good health and CMV-seropositive.

The gene calls are TRBV18 and TRBJ2-1; D perhaps matches TRBD1 (6 bases). CDR1 and CDR2 (germline): KGHSH, LQKENI. There are 13 residues in the CDR3. V lost 3 bases, J lost 10 bases, and 13 bases lay in between. This CDR3 is CASSPFSGQEQFF. CDR3 in DNA: TGTGCCAGCTCACCTTTTTCGGGACAAGAGCAGTTCTTC.

V is TRBV29-1 and J is TRBJ2-7; TRBD2 might be the D (5 bases). This CDR3 region has 12 residues. From germline, CDR1 is SQVTM and CDR2 ANQGSEA. CDR3 protein: CSARGGALEQYF. CDR3 in DNA: TGCAGTGCTCGTGGAGGCGCATTGGAGCAGTACTTC.

This sequence joins TRBV13 and TRBJ1-1; 7 bases fit TRBD1. Unmatched junction bases numbered 11, after V lost 4 bases and J lost 0 bases. The CDR3 loop spans 17 amino acids. Germline CDR1 is PRHDT and CDR2 is FYEKMQ (reference sequence). CDR3 sequence: CASSSYSTGVVNTEAFF. The CDR3 DNA follows: TGTGCCAGCAGCTCTTACAGTACAGGGGTGGTGAACACTGAAGCTTTCTTT.

This sequence joins TRBV9 and TRBJ2-6; the D gene is possibly TRBD2 (7 bases). The CDR3 has 19 residues. V was pared by 4 bases and J by 1 base, with 21 bases between. Per germline, CDR1 SGDLS and CDR2 YYNGEE. The CDR3 DNA reads TGTGCCAGCAGCCGGGGGGCGCTCGCCCTCCCATCTGGGGCCAACGTCCTGACTTTC. Translating it yields CASSRGALALPSGANVLTF.

This clone was observed once. This sample includes further DNA sequences coding for the same CDR3. The chain carries TRBV9 and TRBJ2-5; D is uncertain. Trimming left V 0 bases short and J 2 bases short, with 5 bases between. The CDR3 is made up of 13 amino acids. Germline lookup yields CDR1 SGDLS and CDR2 YYNGEE. In nucleotides, the CDR3 is TGTGCCAGCAGCGTAGGTCAGCAAGAGACCCAGTACTTC. Protein sequence: CASSVGQQETQYF.

This clone was found once. The chain employs TRBV7-9 and TRBJ2-7, with TRBD1 identical over 10 bases. Germline V lookup: CDR1 SEHNR, CDR2 FQNEAQ (reference sequence). This CDR3 is built from 13 residues. Trimming cost V 4 bases and J 3 bases; bases outside gene matches: 0. The CDR3 sequence is CASSWDRGYEQYF. CDR3 nucleotides: TGTGCCAGCAGCTGGGACAGGGGCTACGAGCAGTACTTC.

This sequence joins TRBV5-1 and TRBJ2-7, with a weak D call TRBD1 (6 bases). CDR3 size: 16 residues. Germline CDR1 and CDR2: SGHRS and YFSETQ. The V end was cut by 0 bases, the J end by 2 bases, with 15 bases between. CDR3 amino acids: CASSLGGTGPTYEQYF. The CDR3 DNA follows: TGCGCCAGCAGCTTGGGGGGTACAGGGCCTACCTACGAGCAGTACTTC.

A few counts support this clone. J is TRBJ1-2 and V is TRBV27, with D tentatively TRBD1 (6 bases). This CDR3 has 15 amino acids. Trimming removed 5 bases at V and 0 bases at J, with 13 bases between. Germline assignment: CDR1 MNHEY and CDR2 SMNVEV (reference sequence). In DNA form, the CDR3 reads TGTGCCAGCAGTCCGTCTTACAGGGCTAACTATGGCTACACCTTC. It codes for CASSPSYRANYGYTF.

This chain joins TRBV7-2 and TRBJ1-6; tentatively, D is TRBD1 (5 bases). Trimming stripped 5 bases from V and 10 bases from J, with 27 bases between. CDR1 is SGHTA, CDR2 FQGNSA, per germline. This CDR3 is built from 18 residues. CDR3 coding DNA: TGTGCCAGCAGCGACCTAACGGCGACAGCCCTCAGCGGGTCACCCCTCCACTTT. Its protein product is CASSDLTATALSGSPLHF.

This clone was observed a handful of times. V usage is TRBV7-2 and J usage is TRBJ2-7; TRBD2 matches at 12 bases. The V gene's germline CDR1 is SGHTA and CDR2 FQGNSA. V was pared by 1 base and J by 7 bases, with 11 bases of the junction left unmatched. CDR3 length: 17 amino acids. The CDR3 sequence: CASSLEGRLAGVREQYF. CDR3 bases: TGTGCCAGCAGCTTAGAGGGGAGACTAGCGGGAGTCCGAGAGCAGTACTTC.

This chain links TRBV2 with TRBJ2-2; D remains ambiguous. This CDR3 is built from 14 residues. V lost 7 bases and J 2 bases, leaving 11 bases between the germline ends. Germline lookup yields CDR1 SNHLY and CDR2 FYNNEI. The chain's CDR3 is CASIPTINTGELFF. The CDR3 region has the DNA TGTGCCAGCATCCCCACTATTAACACCGGGGAGCTGTTTTTT.

In this sample, this clone turned up a few times. The chain employs TRBV5-1 and TRBJ2-5; tentatively, D is TRBD1 (5 bases). The CDR3 consists of 13 residues. V lost 0 bases and J lost 7, with 10 bases in between. CDR1 is SGHRS, CDR2 YFSETQ, per germline. The CDR3 here is CASSLVPRGTQYF. The DNA for the CDR3 is TGCGCCAGCAGCTTGGTACCAAGGGGGACCCAGTACTTC.

The chain is built from TRBV7-2 and TRBJ1-2; D is possibly TRBD1 (6 bases). The germline V gene encodes CDR1 SGHTA and CDR2 FQGNSA. V gave up 5 bases and J gave up 1 base, with 11 bases separating them. CDR3 length equals 14 residues. In nucleotides, the CDR3 is TGTGCCAGCAGCCCAACAGGGATTAACTATGGCTACACCTTC. As protein: CASSPTGINYGYTF. Full variable domain (remainder filled in from reference TRBV7-2 and TRBJ1-2): GAGVSQSPSNKVTEKGKDVELRCDPISGHTALYWYRQSLGQGLEFLIYFQGNSAPDKSGLPSDRFSAERTGGSVSTLTIQRTQQEDSAVYLCASSPTGINYGYTFGSGTRLTVV.

A remark on this clone: This same CDR3 is encoded by further DNA sequences in the sample. V and J are TRBV5-1 and TRBJ2-3; 8 bases map to TRBD1. From germline, CDR1 is SGHRS and CDR2 YFSETQ. The V segment lost 4 bases and the J segment 2 bases; nucleotides outside the gene matches: 3. The CDR3 consists of 14 residues. The CDR3 bases are TGCGCCAGCAGCCTGGGACAGGTCACAGATACGCAGTATTTT. The encoded protein is CASSLGQVTDTQYF. Looking up the rest from reference TRBV5-1 and TRBJ2-3 gives the full variable domain: KAGVTQTPRYLIKTRGQQVTLSCSPISGHRSVSWYQQTPGQGLQFLFEYFSETQRNKGNFPGRFSGRQFSNSRSEMNVSTLELGDSALYLCASSLGQVTDTQYFGPGTRLTVL.

This clone was counted between two and nine times. The chain is built from TRBV7-9 and TRBJ2-3; 15 bases are shared with TRBD2. The germline V gene has CDR1 SEHNR and CDR2 FQNEAQ (reference sequence). After removal of 5 bases from V and 4 bases from J, the junction contained 10 bases not matched to a gene. The CDR3 runs 18 residues. The CDR3 region is CASSIILGLAGGADTQYF. CDR3 coding DNA: TGTGCCAGCAGCATAATATTGGGACTAGCGGGAGGAGCAGATACGCAGTATTTT.

This clone was detected only once. The chain combines TRBV6-6 with TRBJ2-5, with TRBD2 as a possible D gene (5 bases). V was trimmed by 5 bases and J by 3 bases, leaving 16 bases between them. The length of the CDR3 is 15 residues. Germline V lookup: CDR1 MNHNY, CDR2 SVGAGI (reference sequence). Written as DNA, the CDR3 is TGTGCCAGCAGTACCTCGTCCCGGGGAAAAGAGACCCAGTACTTC. Encoded protein: CASSTSSRGKETQYF.

This clone was detected a few times. J is TRBJ1-2 and V is TRBV27; 8 nucleotides line up with TRBD1. CDR1 is MNHEY, CDR2 SMNVEV, per germline (reference sequence). This CDR3 has 17 amino acids. V trimming: 0 bases; J trimming: 7 bases; junction bases outside the gene matches: 13. CDR3 in DNA: TGTGCCAGCAGTTTATCTTCCCAGGGGGACAGGAGTTTTGGCTACACCTTC. Translation: CASSLSSQGDRSFGYTF.

This chain connects TRBV7-9 to TRBJ2-2, with D maybe TRBD2 (6 bases). Trimming removed 1 base from V and 6 bases from J, with 12 bases in between. Per the germline V gene, CDR1 is SEHNR and CDR2 is FQNEAQ (reference sequence). The CDR3 runs 15 residues. CDR3 sequence reads: CASSLVFGEAGELFF. CDR3 in DNA: TGTGCCAGCAGCTTAGTATTCGGGGAGGCCGGGGAGCTGTTTTTT.

The V and J genes are TRBV7-2 and TRBJ2-3; TRBD2 is a possible D gene (6 bases). Per the germline V gene, CDR1 is SGHTA and CDR2 is FQGNSA. Trimming shortened V by 1 base and J by 2 bases, and 19 bases separated the two germline ends. This CDR3 is 18 amino acids long. CDR3 amino acids: CASSLERRDSNPTDTQYF. DNA of the CDR3: TGTGCCAGCAGCTTAGAACGTAGGGACTCCAACCCCACAGATACGCAGTATTTT.

This rearrangement joins TRBV19 to TRBJ1-1; no clear D gene. The CDR3 runs to 13 residues. The V end lost 9 bases, the J end lost 0 bases, and 11 bases lay between the germline ends. CDR1 is LNHDA, CDR2 SQIVND, per germline (reference sequence). CDR3 residues: CASKSLMNTEAFF. DNA for the CDR3: TGTGCCAGCAAGAGTTTAATGAACACTGAAGCTTTCTTT.

The rearrangement uses TRBV10-3 and TRBJ2-7; D may be TRBD2 (5 bases). This CDR3 contains 13 residues. V was pared by 8 bases and J by 0 bases, with 11 bases between. Germline CDR1 is ENHRY and CDR2 is SYGVKD. As DNA, the CDR3 is TGTGCCATCGAGGACTCAAGCTCCTACGAGCAGTACTTC. Protein product: CAIEDSSSYEQYF.